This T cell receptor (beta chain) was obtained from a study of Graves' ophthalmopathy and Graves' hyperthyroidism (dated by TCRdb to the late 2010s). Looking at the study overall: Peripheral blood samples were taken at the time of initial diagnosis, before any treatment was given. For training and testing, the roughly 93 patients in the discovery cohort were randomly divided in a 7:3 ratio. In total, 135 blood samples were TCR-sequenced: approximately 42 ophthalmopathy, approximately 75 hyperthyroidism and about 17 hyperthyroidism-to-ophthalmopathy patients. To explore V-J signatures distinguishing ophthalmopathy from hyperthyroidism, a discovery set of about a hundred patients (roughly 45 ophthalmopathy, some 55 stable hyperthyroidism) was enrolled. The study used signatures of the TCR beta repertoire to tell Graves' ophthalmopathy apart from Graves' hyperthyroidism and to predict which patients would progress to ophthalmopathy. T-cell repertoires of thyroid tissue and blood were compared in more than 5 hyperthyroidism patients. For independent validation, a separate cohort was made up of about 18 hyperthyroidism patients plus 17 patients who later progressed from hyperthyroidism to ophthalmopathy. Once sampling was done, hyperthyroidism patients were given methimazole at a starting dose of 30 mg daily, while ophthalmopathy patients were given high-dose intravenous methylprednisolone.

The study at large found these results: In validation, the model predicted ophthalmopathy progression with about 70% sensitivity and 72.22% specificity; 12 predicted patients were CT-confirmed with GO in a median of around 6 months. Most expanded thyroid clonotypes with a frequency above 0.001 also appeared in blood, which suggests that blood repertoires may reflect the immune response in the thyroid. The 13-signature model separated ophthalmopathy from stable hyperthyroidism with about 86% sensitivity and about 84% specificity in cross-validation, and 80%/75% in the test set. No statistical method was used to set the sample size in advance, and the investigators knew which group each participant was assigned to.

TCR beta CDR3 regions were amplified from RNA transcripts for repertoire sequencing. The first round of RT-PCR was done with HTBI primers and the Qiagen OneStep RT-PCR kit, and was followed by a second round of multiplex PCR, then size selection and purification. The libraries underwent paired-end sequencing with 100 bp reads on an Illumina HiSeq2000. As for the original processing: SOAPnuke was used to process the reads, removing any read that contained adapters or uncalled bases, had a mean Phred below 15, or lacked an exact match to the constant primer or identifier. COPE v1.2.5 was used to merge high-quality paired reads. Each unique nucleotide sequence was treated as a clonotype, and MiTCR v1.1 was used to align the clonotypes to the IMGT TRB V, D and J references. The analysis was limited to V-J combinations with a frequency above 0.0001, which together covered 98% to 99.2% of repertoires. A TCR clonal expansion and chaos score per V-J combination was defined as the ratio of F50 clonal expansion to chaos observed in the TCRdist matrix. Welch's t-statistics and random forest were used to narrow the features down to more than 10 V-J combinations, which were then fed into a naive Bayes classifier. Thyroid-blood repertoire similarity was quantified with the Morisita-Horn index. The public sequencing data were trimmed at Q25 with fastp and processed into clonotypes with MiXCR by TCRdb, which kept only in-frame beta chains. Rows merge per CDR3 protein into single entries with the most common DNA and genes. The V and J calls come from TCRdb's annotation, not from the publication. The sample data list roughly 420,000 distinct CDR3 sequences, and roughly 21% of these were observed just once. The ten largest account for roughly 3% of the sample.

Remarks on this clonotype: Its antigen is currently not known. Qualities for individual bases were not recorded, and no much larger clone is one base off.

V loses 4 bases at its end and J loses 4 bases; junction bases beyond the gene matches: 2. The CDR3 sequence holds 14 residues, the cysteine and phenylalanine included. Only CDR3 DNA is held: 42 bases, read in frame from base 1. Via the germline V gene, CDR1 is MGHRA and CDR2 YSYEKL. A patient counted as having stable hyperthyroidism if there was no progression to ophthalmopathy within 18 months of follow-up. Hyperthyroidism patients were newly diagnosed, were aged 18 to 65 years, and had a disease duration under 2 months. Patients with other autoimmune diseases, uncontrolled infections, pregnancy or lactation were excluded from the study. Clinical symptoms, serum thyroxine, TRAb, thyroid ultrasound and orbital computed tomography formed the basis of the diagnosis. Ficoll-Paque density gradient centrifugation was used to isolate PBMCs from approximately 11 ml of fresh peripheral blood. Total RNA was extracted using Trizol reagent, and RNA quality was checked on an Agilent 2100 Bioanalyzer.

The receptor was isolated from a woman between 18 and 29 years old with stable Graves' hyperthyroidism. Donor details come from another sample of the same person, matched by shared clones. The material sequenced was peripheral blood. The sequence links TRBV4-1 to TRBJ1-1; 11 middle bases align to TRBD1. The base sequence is TGCGCCAGCAGCCGCGGGACAGGGGGCACTGAAGCTTTCTTT. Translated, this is CASSRGTGGTEAFF.